This T cell receptor beta chain was recovered during a study of OX40 agonist ivuxolimab in advanced cancers. Looking at the study overall: One patient with hepatocellular carcinoma and two with cutaneous melanoma, three in all, had partial responses.

Trimming removed 6 bases at V and 7 bases at J, with 13 bases between. The CDR3 extends over 13 amino acids. From germline, CDR1 is SGDLS and CDR2 YYNGEE. The assay was immunoSEQ multiplex PCR, and TCRdb's table has in-frame clones only and misses some. The sample holds about 67,000 clones, approximately 81% seen once. This clonotype was obtained from an adult with an advanced solid tumor such as melanoma, head and neck, liver or kidney cancer. This specimen consisted of CD4+ or CD8+ T cells sorted from blood, obtained in a trial of the OX40 agonist ivuxolimab. The chain links TRBV9 to TRBJ1-4; D is possibly TRBD1 (5 bases). CDR3 residues: CASTREDGEKLFF. The CDR3 DNA sequence: TGTGCCAGCACCAGGGAGGATGGTGAAAAACTGTTTTTT.